This TCR beta chain was profiled in a study of T-cell memory formation after mild COVID-19. In its sample, this clonotype was seen a few times. Its matching antigen is unknown. V lost 6 bases to trimming and J lost 0 bases, with 13 bases between them. The CDR3 extends over 15 amino acids. Germline lookup yields CDR1 MRHNA and CDR2 SNTAGT. TCRdb re-analysed the 5' RACE reads in MiXCR, keeping a single row per CDR3 protein. The sample lists tens of thousands of distinct CDR3 sequences; 13% were seen once. General observations from the study: Whether day 37 second-wave clones are SARS-CoV-2-specific was not confirmed.

This chain links TRBV6-4 with TRBJ2-3, with D hard to call. The material sequenced was PBMCs or a T cell subset sorted from them (not recorded which). This clonotype was obtained from an adult woman who had mild COVID-19 (a few samples of this study predate the infection). Cell type and time point are not known. The CDR3 nucleotides read TGTGCCAGCAGCCTAACAGCGAGTAGCACAGATACGCAGTATTTT. It encodes CASSLTASSTDTQYF.